The sequence of this T cell receptor (beta chain) was determined in a study of cytomegalovirus exposure and HLA in healthy donors. Study-level information: Drawn from HLA-typed donors, approximately 85 million unique TCRs were held in an early data release. Study-wide results and limits: In a later analysis, CMV-associated beta chains were mostly HLA-associated, it appeared.

A word on this clone: Its antigen is unidentified.

This CDR3 is 12 amino acids long. The ends were cut back, 6 bases at V and 10 bases at J, with 13 bases in the middle. CDR1 SGHDN and CDR2 FVKESK come from the germline V gene. The PCR was carried out with 60 Vbeta primers and 13 Jbeta primers. Only in-frame clones appear in the TCRdb table, and some are missing; sequencing was by immunoSEQ multiplex PCR. The data hold about 200,000 clones, with 75% to 90% observed a single time. Material: PBMCs. The receptor comes from a woman in her twenties or thirties in good health and CMV-seronegative. The rearrangement uses TRBV14 and TRBJ2-1; possibly TRBD1 for D (5 bases). DNA of the CDR3: TGTGCCAGCAGTTTAGGGGTTGGCGAGCAGTTCTTC. It translates to CASSLGVGEQFF.